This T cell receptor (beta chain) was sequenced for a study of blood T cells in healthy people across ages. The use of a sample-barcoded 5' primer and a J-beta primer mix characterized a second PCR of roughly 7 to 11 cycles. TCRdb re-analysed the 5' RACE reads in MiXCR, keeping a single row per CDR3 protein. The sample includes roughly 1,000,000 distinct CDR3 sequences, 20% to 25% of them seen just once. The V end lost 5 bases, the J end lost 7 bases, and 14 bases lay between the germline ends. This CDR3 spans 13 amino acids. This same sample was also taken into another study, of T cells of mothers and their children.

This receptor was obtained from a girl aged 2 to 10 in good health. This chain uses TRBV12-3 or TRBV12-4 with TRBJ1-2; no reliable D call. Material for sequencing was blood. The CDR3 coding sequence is TGTGCCAGCAGTGGAACAGCTTTCTCTGGCTACACCTTC. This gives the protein CASSGTAFSGYTF.